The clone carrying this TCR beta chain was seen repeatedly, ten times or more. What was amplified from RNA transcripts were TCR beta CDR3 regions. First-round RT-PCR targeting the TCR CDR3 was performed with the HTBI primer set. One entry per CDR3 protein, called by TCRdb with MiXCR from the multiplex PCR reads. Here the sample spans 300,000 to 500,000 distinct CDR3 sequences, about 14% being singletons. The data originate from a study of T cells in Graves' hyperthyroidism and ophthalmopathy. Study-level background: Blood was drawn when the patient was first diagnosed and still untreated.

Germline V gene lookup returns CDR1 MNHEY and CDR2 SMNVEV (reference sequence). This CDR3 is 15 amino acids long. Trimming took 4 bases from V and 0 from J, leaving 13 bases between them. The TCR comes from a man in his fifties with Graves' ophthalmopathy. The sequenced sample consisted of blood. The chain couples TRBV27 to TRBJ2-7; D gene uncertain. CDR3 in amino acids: CASSSSLTYSYEQYF. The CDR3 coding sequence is TGTGCCAGCAGTTCAAGCCTGACCTACTCCTACGAGCAGTACTTC.